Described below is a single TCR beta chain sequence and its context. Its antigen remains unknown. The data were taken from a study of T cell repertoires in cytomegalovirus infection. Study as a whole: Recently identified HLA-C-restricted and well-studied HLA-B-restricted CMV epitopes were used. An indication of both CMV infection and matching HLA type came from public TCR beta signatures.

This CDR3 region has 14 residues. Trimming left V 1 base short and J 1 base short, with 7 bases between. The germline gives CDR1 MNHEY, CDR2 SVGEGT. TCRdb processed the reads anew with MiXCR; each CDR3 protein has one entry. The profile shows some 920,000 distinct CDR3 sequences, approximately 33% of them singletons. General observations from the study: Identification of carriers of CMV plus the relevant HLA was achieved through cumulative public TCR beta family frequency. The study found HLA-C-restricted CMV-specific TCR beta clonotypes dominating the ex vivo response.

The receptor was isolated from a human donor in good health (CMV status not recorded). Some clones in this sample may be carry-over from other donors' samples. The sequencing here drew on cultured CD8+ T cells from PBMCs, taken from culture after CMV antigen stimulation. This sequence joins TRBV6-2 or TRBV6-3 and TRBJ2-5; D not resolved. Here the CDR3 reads CASSYYAGQETQYF. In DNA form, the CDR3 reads TGTGCCAGCAGTTACTATGCAGGCCAAGAGACCCAGTACTTC.